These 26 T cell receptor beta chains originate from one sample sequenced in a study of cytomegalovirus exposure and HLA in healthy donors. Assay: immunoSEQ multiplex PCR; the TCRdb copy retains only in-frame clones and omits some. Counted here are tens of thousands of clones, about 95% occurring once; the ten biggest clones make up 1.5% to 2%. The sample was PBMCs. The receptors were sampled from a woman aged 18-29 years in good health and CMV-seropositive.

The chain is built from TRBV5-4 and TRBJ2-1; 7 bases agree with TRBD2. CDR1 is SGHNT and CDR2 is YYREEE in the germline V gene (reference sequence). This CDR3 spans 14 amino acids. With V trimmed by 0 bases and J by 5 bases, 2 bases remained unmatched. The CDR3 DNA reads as TGTGCCAGCAGCTTGGACGGGACTAACAATGAGCAGTTCTTC. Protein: CASSLDGTNNEQFF.

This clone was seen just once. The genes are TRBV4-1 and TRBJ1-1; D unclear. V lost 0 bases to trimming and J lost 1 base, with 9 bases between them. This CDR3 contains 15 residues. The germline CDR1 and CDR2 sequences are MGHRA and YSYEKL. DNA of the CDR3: TGCGCCAGCAGCCAAGATGACGGAGGGAACACTGAAGCTTTCTTT. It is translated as CASSQDDGGNTEAFF.

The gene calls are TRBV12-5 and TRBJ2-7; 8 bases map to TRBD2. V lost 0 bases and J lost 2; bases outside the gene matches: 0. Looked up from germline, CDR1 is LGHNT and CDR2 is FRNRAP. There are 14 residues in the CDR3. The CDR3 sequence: CASGLVGRAYEQYF. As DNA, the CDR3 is TGTGCTAGTGGTTTGGTCGGGAGGGCCTACGAGCAGTACTTC.

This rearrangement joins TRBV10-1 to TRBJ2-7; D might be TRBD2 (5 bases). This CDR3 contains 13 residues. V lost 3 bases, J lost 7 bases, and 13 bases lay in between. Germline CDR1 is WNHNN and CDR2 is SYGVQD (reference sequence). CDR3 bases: TGCGCCAGCAGTGAAGTGGGAGTTGGTGAGCAGTACTTC. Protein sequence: CASSEVGVGEQYF.

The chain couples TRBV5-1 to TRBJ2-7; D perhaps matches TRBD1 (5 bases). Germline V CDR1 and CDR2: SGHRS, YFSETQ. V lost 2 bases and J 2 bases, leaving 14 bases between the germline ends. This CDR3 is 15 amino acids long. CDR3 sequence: CASSFGSGSTYEQYF. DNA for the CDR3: TGCGCCAGCAGCTTCGGGTCAGGGTCCACCTACGAGCAGTACTTC.

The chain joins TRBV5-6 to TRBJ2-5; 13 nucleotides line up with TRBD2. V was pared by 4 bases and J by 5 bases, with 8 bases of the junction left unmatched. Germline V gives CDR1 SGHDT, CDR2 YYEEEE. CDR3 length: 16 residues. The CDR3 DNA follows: TGTGCCAGCAGCATCGGACTAGCGGGAGACCGGGAGACCCAGTACTTC. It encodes CASSIGLAGDRETQYF.

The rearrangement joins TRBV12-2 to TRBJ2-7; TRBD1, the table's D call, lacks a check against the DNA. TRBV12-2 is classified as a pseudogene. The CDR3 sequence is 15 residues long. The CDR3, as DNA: TGTGCAAGTCGCTCGCGATGGGACAGGACCTACGAGCAGTACTTC. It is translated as CASRSRWDRTYEQYF.

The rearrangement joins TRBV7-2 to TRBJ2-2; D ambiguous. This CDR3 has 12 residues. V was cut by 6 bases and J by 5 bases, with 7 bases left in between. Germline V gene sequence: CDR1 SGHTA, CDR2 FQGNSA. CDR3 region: CASSFNTGELFF. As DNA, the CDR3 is TGTGCCAGCAGTTTTAATACCGGGGAGCTGTTTTTT.

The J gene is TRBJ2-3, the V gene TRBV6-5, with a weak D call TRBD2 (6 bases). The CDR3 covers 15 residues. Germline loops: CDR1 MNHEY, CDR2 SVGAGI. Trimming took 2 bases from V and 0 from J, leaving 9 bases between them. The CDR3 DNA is TGTGCCAGCAGTTACGCCAGCGGGAGCACAGATACGCAGTATTTT. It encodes CASSYASGSTDTQYF.

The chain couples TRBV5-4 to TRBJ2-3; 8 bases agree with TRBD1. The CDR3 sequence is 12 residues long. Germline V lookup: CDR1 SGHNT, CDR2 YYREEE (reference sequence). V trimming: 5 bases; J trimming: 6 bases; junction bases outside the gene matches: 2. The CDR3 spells CASRTGEDTQYF. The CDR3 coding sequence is TGTGCCAGCAGGACAGGGGAGGATACGCAGTATTTT. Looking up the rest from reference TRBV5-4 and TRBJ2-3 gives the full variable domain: ETGVTQSPTHLIKTRGQQVTLRCSSQSGHNTVSWYQQALGQGPQFIFQYYREEENGRGNFPPRFSGLQFPNYSSELNVNALELDDSALYLCASRTGEDTQYFGPGTRLTVL.

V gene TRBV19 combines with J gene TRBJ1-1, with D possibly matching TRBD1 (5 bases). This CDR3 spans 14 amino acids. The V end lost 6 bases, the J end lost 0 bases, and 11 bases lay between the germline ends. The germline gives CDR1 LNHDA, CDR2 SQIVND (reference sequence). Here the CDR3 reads CASRIQVLNTEAFF. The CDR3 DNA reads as TGTGCCAGTAGGATACAGGTCTTGAACACTGAAGCTTTCTTT.

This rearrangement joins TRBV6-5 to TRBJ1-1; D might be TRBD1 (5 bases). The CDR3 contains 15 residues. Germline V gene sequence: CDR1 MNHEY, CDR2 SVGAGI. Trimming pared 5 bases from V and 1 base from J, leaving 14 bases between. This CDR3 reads CASSDYRSRNTEAFF. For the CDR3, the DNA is TGTGCCAGCAGTGACTACAGGAGTCGGAACACTGAAGCTTTCTTT.

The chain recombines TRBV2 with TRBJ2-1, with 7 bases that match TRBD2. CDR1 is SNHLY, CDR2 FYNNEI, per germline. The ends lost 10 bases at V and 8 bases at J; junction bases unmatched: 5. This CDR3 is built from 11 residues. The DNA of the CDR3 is TGTGCCACCGGGACTAATGATGAGCAGTTCTTC. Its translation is CATGTNDEQFF.

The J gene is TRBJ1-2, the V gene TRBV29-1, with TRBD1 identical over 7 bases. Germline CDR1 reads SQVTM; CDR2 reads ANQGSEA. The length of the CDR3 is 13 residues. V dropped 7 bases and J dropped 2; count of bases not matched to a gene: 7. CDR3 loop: CSGPTGSNYGYTF. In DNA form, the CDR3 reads TGCAGCGGTCCGACAGGGTCCAACTATGGCTACACCTTC.

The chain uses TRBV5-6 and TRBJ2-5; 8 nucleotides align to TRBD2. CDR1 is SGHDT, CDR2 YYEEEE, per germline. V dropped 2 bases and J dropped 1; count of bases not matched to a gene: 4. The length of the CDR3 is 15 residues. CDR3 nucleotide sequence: TGTGCCAGCAGCTTTTCGGGACTAGTCCAAGAGACCCAGTACTTC. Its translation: CASSFSGLVQETQYF. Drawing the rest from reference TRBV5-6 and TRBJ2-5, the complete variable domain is DAGVTQSPTHLIKTRGQQVTLRCSPKSGHDTVSWYQQALGQGPQFIFQYYEEEERQRGNFPDRFSGHQFPNYSSELNVNALLLGDSALYLCASSFSGLVQETQYFGPGTRLLVL.

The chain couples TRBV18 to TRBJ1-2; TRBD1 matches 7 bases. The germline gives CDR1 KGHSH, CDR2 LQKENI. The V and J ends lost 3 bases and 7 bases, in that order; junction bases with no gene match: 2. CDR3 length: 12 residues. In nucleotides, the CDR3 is TGTGCCAGCTCACCGGCAGGGGGTGGCTACACCTTC. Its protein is CASSPAGGGYTF.

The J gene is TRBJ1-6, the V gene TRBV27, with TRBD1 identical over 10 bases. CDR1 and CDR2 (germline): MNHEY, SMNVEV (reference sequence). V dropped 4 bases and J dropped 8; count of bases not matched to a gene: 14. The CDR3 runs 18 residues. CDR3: CASSSGTGVPSAYSPLHF. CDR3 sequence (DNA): TGTGCCAGCAGTTCAGGGACAGGGGTCCCGTCGGCATATTCACCCCTCCACTTT.

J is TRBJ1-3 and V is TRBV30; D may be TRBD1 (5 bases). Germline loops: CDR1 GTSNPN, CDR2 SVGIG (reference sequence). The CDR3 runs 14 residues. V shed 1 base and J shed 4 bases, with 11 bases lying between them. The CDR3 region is CAWSGQGTGNTIYF. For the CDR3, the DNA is TGTGCCTGGAGTGGGCAGGGAACGGGAAACACCATATATTTT. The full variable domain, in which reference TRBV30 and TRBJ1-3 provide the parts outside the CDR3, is SQTIHQWPATLVQPVGSPLSLECTVEGTSNPNLYWYRQAAGRGLQLLFYSVGIGQISSEVPQNLSASRPQDRQFILSSKKLLLSDSGFYLCAWSGQGTGNTIYFGEGSWLTVV.

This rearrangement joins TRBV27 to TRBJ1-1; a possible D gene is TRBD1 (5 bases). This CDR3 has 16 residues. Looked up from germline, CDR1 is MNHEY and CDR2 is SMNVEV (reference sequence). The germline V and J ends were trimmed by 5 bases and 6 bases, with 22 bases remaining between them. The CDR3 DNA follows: TGTGCCAGCAGTCCACTAATACAGGCATCGAGGTCTGAAGCTTTCTTT. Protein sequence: CASSPLIQASRSEAFF.

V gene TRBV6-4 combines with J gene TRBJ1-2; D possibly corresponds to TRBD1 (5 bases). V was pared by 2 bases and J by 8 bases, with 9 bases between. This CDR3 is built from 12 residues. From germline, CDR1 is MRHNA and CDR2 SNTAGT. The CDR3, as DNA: TGTGCCAGCAGTGACAAACAGGAGGGCTACACCTTC. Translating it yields CASSDKQEGYTF.

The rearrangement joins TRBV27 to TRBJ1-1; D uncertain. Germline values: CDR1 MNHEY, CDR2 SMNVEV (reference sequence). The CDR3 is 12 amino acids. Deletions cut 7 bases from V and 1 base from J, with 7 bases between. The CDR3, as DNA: TGTGCCAGCAAAACAGAGAACACTGAAGCTTTCTTT. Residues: CASKTENTEAFF.

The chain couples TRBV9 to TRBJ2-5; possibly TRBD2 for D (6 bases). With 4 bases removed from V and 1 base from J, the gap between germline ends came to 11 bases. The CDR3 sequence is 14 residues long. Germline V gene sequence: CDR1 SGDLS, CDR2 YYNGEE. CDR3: CASSLRDSQETQYF. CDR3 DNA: TGTGCCAGCAGCTTGCGGGACTCCCAAGAGACCCAGTACTTC. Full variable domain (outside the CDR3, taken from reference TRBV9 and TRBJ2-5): DSGVTQTPKHLITATGQRVTLRCSPRSGDLSVYWYQQSLDQGLQFLIQYYNGEERAKGNILERFSAQQFPDLHSELNLSSLELGDSALYFCASSLRDSQETQYFGPGTRLLVL.

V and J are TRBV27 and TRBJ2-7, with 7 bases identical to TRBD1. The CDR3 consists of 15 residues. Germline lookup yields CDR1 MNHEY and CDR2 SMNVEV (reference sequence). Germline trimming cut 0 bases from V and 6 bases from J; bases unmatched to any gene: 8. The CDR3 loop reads CASSLSPKGASEQYF. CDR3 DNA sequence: TGTGCCAGCAGTTTATCACCGAAGGGGGCATCCGAGCAGTACTTC.

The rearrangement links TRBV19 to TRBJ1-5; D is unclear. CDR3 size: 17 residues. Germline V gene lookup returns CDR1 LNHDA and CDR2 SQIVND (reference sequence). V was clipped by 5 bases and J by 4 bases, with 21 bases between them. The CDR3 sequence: CASSPRGPALINQPQHF. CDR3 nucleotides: TGTGCCAGTAGTCCTCGGGGTCCCGCCCTGATTAATCAGCCCCAGCATTTT. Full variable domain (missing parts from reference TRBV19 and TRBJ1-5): DGGITQSPKYLFRKEGQNVTLSCEQNLNHDAMYWYRQDPGQGLRLIYYSQIVNDFQKGDIAEGYSVSREKKESFPLTVTSAQKNPTAFYLCASSPRGPALINQPQHFGDGTRLSIL.

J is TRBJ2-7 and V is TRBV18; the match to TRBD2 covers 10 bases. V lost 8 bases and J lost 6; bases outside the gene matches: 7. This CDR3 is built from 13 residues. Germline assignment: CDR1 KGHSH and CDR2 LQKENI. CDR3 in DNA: TGTGCCAGCACTGGGCTAGCGGGAGCCGAGCAGTACTTC. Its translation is CASTGLAGAEQYF.

The CDR3 region is CASSLTEVGYTF. The CDR3 nucleotides read TGTGCCAGCAGCCTGACAGAGGTTGGCTACACCTTC. J is TRBJ1-2 and V is TRBV5-4; TRBD1 is a possible D gene (5 bases). This CDR3 region has 12 residues. The V gene's germline CDR1 is SGHNT and CDR2 YYREEE (reference sequence). The V end was cut by 4 bases, the J end by 7 bases, with 11 bases between.